The rows below give T cell receptor beta chains drawn from one sample of a study of cytomegalovirus exposure and HLA in healthy donors. Clones were read by immunoSEQ multiplex PCR, and TCRdb kept only the in-frame ones, dropping some. Found here are about 120,000 clones; the top ten clones hold roughly 3.5%. Sequenced input: PBMCs. The receptors here all came from a man in his thirties or forties in good health and CMV-seronegative. The CDR3 runs from the conserved cysteine through the conserved F or W.

V,J,CDR3
TRBV4-1,TRBJ1-4,CASSQEARDREKLFF
TRBV4-3,TRBJ2-3,CASSQEHGGTQYF
TRBV7-9,TRBJ2-3,CASSLTGGADTQYF
TRBV6-1,TRBJ1-1,CASSEQGGITEAFF
TRBV5-1,TRBJ2-1,CASSFNGGAWNEQFF
TRBV7-3,TRBJ2-7,CASSDYRDRGHEQYF
TRBV10-3,TRBJ1-1,CAAGIQGVGHTEAFF
TRBV5-4,TRBJ1-2,CASSTTVPGGYTF
TRBV18,TRBJ2-7,CASSPGQESYEQYF
TRBV29-1,TRBJ1-2,CSSRGDRDVEGYTF
TRBV15,TRBJ1-4,CATSRQGYDTNEKLFF
TRBV18,TRBJ2-7,CASSPGAGYEQYF
TRBV18,TRBJ2-5,CASSRRETQYF
TRBV19,TRBJ1-2,CASSLPGTGFGYTF
TRBV18,TRBJ2-2,CASSLPPANTGELFF
TRBV11-1,TRBJ2-3,CASSPGTGGLDTQYF
TRBV9,TRBJ2-2,CASRPDTYTGELFF
TRBV5-1,TRBJ2-5,CASSLRQLQETQYF
TRBV4-1,TRBJ2-5,CASSQGRQKETQYF
TRBV30,TRBJ2-5,CAWGTGSLETQYF
TRBV7-2,TRBJ2-4,CASSFRQGTAKNIQYF
TRBV5-1,TRBJ2-7,CASSYAGGSYEQYF
TRBV11-2,TRBJ2-2,CASSIAVGFGELFF
TRBV7-2,TRBJ1-2,CASSRKGQDYGYTF
TRBV11-3,TRBJ2-7,CASSLVAGQGNEQYF
TRBV9,TRBJ2-7,CASSVGVGYSYEQYF
TRBV5-4,TRBJ2-3,CASSLPIQGADTQYF
TRBV15,TRBJ2-2,CATSRGTGGRPGELFF
TRBV5-1,TRBJ2-2,CASGGSGGELFF
TRBV7-9,TRBJ1-2,CASSPTGPNYGYTF
TRBV6-4,TRBJ2-2,CASPGGRPYTGELFF
TRBV19,TRBJ1-1,CASSSGGFGEAFF
TRBV30,TRBJ2-7,CAWSENFYEQYF
TRBV6-5,TRBJ2-3,CASSRVGGGDTQYF
TRBV6-5,TRBJ2-7,CASSLGTEQYF
TRBV6-5,TRBJ1-2,CASSYGGVLQGYTF
TRBV27,TRBJ2-1,CASTLRRTGGDEQFF
TRBV29-1,TRBJ2-1,CSVELDNEQFF
TRBV19,TRBJ1-4,CASSSRQGGNEKLFF
TRBV18,TRBJ2-7,CASSGGSGGVEQYF
TRBV7-9,TRBJ2-7,CASSLQGPAEQYF
TRBV7-3,TRBJ1-1,CASSLMGRGYGTEAFF
TRBV9,TRBJ2-3,CASNGGGGRTDTQYF
TRBV19,TRBJ2-1,CASSGGTLGLAYNEQFF
TRBV4-1,TRBJ1-1,CASSPLGQLNTEAFF
TRBV2,NA,CASIPNGRGNYEQYF
TRBV10-3,TRBJ1-6,CAIRESAPGWRSPLHF
TRBV5-1,TRBJ2-1,CASSLDAGGSYNEQFF
TRBV7-2,TRBJ2-7,CASSSTIFYEQYF
TRBV6-6,TRBJ2-5,CASRDTQGAQETQYF
TRBV6-6,TRBJ2-1,CASSYGGGAYNEQFF
TRBV11-2,TRBJ2-7,CASSFGTAYEQYF
TRBV15,TRBJ1-2,CATKPQGVPYGYTF
TRBV2,TRBJ1-5,CASSGDRVGQPQHF
TRBV18,TRBJ1-3,CASSPPGGDTIYF